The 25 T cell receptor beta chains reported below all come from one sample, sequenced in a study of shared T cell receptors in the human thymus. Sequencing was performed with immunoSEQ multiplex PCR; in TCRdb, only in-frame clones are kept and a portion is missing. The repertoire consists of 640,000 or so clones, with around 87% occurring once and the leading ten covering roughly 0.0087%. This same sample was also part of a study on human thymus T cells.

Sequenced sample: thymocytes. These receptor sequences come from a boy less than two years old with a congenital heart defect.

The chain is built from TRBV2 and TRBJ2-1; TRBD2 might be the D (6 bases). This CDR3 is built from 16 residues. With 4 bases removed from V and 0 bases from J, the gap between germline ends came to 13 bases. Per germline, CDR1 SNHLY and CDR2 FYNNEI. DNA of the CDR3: TGTGCCAGCAGTGGGGGGGACTCCTCCTCCTACAATGAGCAGTTCTTC. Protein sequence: CASSGGDSSSYNEQFF.

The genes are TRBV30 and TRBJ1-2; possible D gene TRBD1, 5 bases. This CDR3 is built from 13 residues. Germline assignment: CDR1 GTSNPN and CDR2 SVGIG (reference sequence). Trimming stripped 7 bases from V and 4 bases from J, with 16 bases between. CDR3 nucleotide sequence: TGTGCCTATAGAAGGGACGGGGGCTATGGCTACACCTTC. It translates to CAYRRDGGYGYTF. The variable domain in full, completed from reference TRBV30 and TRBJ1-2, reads SQTIHQWPATLVQPVGSPLSLECTVEGTSNPNLYWYRQAAGRGLQLLFYSVGIGQISSEVPQNLSASRPQDRQFILSSKKLLLSDSGFYLCAYRRDGGYGYTFGSGTRLTVV.

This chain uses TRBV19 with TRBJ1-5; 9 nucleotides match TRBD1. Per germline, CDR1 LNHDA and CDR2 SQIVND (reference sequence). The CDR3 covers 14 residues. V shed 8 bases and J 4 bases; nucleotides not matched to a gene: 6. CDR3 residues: CASWDRDGNQPQHF. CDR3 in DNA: TGTGCCAGTTGGGACAGGGATGGGAATCAGCCCCAGCATTTT.

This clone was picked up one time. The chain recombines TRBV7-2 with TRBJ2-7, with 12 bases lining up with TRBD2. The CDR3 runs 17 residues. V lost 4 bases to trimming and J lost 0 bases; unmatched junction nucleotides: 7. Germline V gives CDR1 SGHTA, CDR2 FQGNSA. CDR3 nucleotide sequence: TGTGCCAGCAGCTCCGGGACTAGCGGGTATAGCTCCTACGAGCAGTACTTC. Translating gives CASSSGTSGYSSYEQYF.

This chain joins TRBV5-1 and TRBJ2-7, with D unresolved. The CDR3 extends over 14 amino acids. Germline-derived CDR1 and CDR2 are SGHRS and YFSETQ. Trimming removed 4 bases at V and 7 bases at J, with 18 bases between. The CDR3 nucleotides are TGCGCCAGCAGCACGCGGCTTTTTAACCGGGAGCAGTACTTC. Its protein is CASSTRLFNREQYF. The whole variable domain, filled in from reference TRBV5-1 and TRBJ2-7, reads KAGVTQTPRYLIKTRGQQVTLSCSPISGHRSVSWYQQTPGQGLQFLFEYFSETQRNKGNFPGRFSGRQFSNSRSEMNVSTLELGDSALYLCASSTRLFNREQYFGPGTRLTVT.

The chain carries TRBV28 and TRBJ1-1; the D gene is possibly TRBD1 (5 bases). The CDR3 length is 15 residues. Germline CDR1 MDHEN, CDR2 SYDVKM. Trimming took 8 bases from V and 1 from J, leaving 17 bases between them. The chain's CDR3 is CASRSHGGGNTEAFF. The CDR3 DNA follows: TGTGCCAGCCGGTCACACGGGGGAGGGAACACTGAAGCTTTCTTT. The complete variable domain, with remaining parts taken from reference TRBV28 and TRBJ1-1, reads DVKVTQSSRYLVKRTGEKVFLECVQDMDHENMFWYRQDPGLGLRLIYFSYDVKMKEKGDIPEGYSVSREKKERFSLILESASTNQTSMYLCASRSHGGGNTEAFFGQGTRLTVV.

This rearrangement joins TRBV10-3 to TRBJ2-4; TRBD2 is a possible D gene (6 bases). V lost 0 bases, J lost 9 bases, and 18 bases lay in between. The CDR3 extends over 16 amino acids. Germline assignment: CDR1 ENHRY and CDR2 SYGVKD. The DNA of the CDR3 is TGTGCCATCAGTGAGTCGGATAGACTAGAGGGAGCCATTCAGTACTTC. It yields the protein CAISESDRLEGAIQYF.

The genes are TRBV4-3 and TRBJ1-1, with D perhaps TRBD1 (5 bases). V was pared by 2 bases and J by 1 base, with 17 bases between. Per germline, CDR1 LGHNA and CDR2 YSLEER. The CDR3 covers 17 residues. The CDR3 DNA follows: TGCGCCAGCAGCCAAAGAAATCGTCCGGGGGGGAACACTGAAGCTTTCTTT. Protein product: CASSQRNRPGGNTEAFF.

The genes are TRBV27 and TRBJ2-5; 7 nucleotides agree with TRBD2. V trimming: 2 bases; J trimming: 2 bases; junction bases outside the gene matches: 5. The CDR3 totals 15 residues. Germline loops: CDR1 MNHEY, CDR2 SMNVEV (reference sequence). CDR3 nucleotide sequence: TGTGCCAGCAGTTTAGCGGGGGAAGATCAAGAGACCCAGTACTTC. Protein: CASSLAGEDQETQYF.

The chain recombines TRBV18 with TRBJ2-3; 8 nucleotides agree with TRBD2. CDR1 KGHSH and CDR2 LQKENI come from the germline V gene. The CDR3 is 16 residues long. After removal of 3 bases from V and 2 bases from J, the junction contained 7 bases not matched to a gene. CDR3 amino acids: CASSPGLGVYTDTQYF. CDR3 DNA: TGTGCCAGCTCACCGGGACTAGGGGTCTACACAGATACGCAGTATTTT.

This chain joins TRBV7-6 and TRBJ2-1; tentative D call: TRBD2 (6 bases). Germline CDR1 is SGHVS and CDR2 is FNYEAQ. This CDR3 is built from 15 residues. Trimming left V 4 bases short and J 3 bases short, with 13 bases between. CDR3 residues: CASSSLAGFYNEQFF. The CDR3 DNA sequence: TGTGCCAGCAGCTCGCTGGCGGGGTTCTACAATGAGCAGTTCTTC.

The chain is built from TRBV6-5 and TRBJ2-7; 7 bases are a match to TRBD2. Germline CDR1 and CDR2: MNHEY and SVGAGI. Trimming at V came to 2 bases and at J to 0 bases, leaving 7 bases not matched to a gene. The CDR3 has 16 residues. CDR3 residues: CASSYTAGGSSYEQYF. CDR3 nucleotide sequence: TGTGCCAGCAGTTACACAGCGGGCGGGAGCTCCTACGAGCAGTACTTC.

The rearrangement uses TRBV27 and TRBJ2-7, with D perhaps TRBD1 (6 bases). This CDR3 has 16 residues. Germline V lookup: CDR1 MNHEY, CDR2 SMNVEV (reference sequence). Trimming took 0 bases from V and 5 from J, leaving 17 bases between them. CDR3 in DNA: TGTGCCAGCAGTTTATCGAGGCCACAGGGAAACCACGAGCAGTACTTC. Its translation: CASSLSRPQGNHEQYF.

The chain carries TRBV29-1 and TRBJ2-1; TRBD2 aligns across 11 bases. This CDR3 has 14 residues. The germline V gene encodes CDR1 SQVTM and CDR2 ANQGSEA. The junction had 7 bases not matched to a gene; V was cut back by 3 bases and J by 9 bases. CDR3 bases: TGCAGCGTTGACAGACTAGCGGGGAGGGGTGAGCAGTTCTTC. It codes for CSVDRLAGRGEQFF.

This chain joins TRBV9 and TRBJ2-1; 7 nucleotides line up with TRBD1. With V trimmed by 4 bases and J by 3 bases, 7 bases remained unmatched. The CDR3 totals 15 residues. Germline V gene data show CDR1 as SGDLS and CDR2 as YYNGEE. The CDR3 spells CASSPDRDDYNEQFF. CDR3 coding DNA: TGTGCCAGCAGCCCCGACAGGGACGACTACAATGAGCAGTTCTTC.

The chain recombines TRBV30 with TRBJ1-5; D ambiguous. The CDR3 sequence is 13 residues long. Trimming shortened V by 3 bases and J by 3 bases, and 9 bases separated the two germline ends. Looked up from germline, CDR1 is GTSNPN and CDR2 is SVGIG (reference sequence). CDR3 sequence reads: CAWSASVNQPQHF. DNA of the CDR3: TGTGCCTGGAGCGCCAGCGTCAATCAGCCCCAGCATTTT.

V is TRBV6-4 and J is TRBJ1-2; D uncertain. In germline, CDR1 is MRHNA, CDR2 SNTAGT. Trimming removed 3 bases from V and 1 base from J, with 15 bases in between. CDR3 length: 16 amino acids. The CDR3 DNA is TGTGCCAGCAGTGAATTTTGGTCAGCGAATAACTATGGCTACACCTTC. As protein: CASSEFWSANNYGYTF.

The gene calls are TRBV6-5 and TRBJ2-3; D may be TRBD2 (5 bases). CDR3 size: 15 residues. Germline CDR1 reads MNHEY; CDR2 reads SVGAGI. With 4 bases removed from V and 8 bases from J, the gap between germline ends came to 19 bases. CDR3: CASSSRGGATVTQYF. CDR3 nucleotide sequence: TGTGCCAGCAGTTCTCGAGGAGGCGCAACTGTTACGCAGTATTTT.

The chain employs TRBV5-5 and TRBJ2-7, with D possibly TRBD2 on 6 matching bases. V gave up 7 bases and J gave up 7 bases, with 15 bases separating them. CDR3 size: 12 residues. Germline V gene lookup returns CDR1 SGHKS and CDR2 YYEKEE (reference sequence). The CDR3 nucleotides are TGTGCCAGCGCGGGGATCTCGGGTGAGCAGTACTTC. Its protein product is CASAGISGEQYF.

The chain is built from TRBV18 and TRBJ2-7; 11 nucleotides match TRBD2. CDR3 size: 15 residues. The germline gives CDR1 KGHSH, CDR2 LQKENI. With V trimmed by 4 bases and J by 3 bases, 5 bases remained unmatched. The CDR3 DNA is TGTGCCAGCTCACTCGGGACTAGCGGAGGCTACGAGCAGTACTTC. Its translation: CASSLGTSGGYEQYF.

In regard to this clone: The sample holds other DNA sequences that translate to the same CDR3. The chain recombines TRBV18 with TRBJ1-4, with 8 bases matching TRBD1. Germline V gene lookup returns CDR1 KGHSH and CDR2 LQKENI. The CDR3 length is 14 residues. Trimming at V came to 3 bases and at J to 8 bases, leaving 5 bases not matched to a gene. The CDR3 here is CASSPGQGGEKLFF. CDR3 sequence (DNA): TGTGCCAGCTCACCTGGACAGGGTGGGGAAAAACTGTTTTTT. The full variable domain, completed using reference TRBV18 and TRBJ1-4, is NAGVMQNPRHLVRRRGQEARLRCSPMKGHSHVYWYRQLPEEGLKFMVYLQKENIIDESGMPKERFSAEFPKEGPSILRIQQVVRGDSAAYFCASSPGQGGEKLFFGSGTQLSVL.

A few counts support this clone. The CDR3 coding sequence is TGCAGCGTTGAACTACTCATCGGGGGAGCCAAAAACATTCAGTACTTC. Its translation: CSVELLIGGAKNIQYF. This chain connects TRBV29-1 to TRBJ2-4; a weak D match, TRBD2 (6 bases). V was pared by 2 bases and J by 0 bases, with 14 bases between. The CDR3 is 16 residues long. Germline V lookup: CDR1 SQVTM, CDR2 ANQGSEA.

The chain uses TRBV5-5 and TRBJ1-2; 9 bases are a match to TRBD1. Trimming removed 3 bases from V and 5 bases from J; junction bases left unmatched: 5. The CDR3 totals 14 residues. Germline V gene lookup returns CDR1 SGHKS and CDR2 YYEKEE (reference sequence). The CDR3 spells CASSWTGESYGYTF. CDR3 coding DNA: TGTGCCAGCAGCTGGACAGGGGAGTCTTATGGCTACACCTTC. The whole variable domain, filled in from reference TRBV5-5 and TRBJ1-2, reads DAGVTQSPTHLIKTRGQQVTLRCSPISGHKSVSWYQQVLGQGPQFIFQYYEKEERGRGNFPDRFSARQFPNYSSELNVNALLLGDSALYLCASSWTGESYGYTFGSGTRLTVV.

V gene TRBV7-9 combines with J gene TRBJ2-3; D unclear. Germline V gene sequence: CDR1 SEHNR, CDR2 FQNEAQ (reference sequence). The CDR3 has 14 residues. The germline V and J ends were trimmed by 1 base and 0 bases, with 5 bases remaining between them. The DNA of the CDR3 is TGTGCCAGCAGCTTAGTGGCTAGCACAGATACGCAGTATTTT. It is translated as CASSLVASTDTQYF.

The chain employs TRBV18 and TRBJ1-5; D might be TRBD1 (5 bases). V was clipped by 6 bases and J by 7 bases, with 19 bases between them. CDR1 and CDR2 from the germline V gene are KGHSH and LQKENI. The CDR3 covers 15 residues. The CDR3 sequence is CASSLPRGLQQPQHF. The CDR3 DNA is TGTGCCAGCTCCCTTCCTAGGGGACTGCAACAGCCCCAGCATTTT.